Presented here are 13 T cell receptor beta chains from one specimen sequenced in a study of cytomegalovirus exposure and HLA in healthy donors (dated by TCRdb to between 2016 and 2019). Library generation was performed with the immunoSEQ multiplex PCR assay. A mixture of 60 forward primers for TCR Vbeta segments and 13 reverse primers for TCR Jbeta segments was used in the multiplex PCR. TCRdb carries this immuneACCESS record with in-frame sequences only. Its versions omit some clonotypes, under half of them owing to an unresolved V gene in the studies checked, with the rest unexplained. Recorded for this sample are about 190,000 clones; about four fifths of them occurred a single time. Of the sample, roughly 10% is held by the ten largest clones. The sample taken for sequencing was PBMCs. These TCRs come from a woman aged 45-59 years in good health and CMV-seropositive.

This clone was seen a handful of times. The J gene is TRBJ1-4, the V gene TRBV5-1; D possibly corresponds to TRBD1 (6 bases). Germline lookup yields CDR1 SGHRS and CDR2 YFSETQ. Trimming stripped 4 bases from V and 8 bases from J, with 18 bases between. The CDR3 covers 15 residues. DNA for the CDR3: TGCGCCAGCAGCCCCGGCAGGGGTACGGCGGAAAAACTGTTTTTT. This sequence encodes CASSPGRGTAEKLFF.

The chain links TRBV27 to TRBJ2-7; tentative D call: TRBD1 (6 bases). Germline loops: CDR1 MNHEY, CDR2 SMNVEV (reference sequence). The CDR3 is 13 amino acids. Trimming pared 5 bases from V and 1 base from J, leaving 9 bases between. The CDR3 DNA reads TGTGCCAGCAGTCAAACAGGGTCCTACGAGCAGTACTTC. Its protein product is CASSQTGSYEQYF.

V usage is TRBV29-1 and J usage is TRBJ1-1; D possibly corresponds to TRBD1 (5 bases). Germline V gives CDR1 SQVTM, CDR2 ANQGSEA. The CDR3 contains 12 residues. The V and J ends lost 4 bases and 1 base respectively, with 7 bases between them. The chain's CDR3 is CSVGRANTEAFF. For the CDR3, the DNA is TGCAGCGTTGGCAGGGCGAACACTGAAGCTTTCTTT. Full variable domain (outside the CDR3, taken from reference TRBV29-1 and TRBJ1-1): SAVISQKPSRDICQRGTSLTIQCQVDSQVTMMFWYRQQPGQSLTLIATANQGSEATYESGFVIDKFPISRPNLTFSTLTVSNMSPEDSSIYLCSVGRANTEAFFGQGTRLTVV.

The V and J genes are TRBV5-6 and TRBJ2-5; 14 positions agree with TRBD2. Trimming at V came to 0 bases and at J to 5 bases, leaving 3 bases not matched to a gene. CDR3 length: 16 residues. The germline CDR1 and CDR2 sequences are SGHDT and YYEEEE. In DNA form, the CDR3 reads TGTGCCAGCAGCTTGGGGGGACTAGCGGGGGACGAGACCCAGTACTTC. As protein: CASSLGGLAGDETQYF.

The chain combines TRBV12-1 with TRBJ1-5; TRBD1 is taken as the D call from the table, unchecked against the DNA. TRBV12-1 represents a pseudogene. There are 17 residues in the CDR3. Here the CDR3 DNA reads TGTGCCAGCAGCTCGATGACAGGCGGACCCTCCAATCAGCCCCAGCATTTT. It is translated as CASSSMTGGPSNQPQHF.

This clone came up once. J is TRBJ2-1 and V is TRBV27; D gene uncertain. CDR3 length: 15 amino acids. V lost 7 bases, J lost 3 bases, and 16 bases lay in between. Germline CDR1 and CDR2: MNHEY and SMNVEV (reference sequence). Here the CDR3 reads CASTPAGSVYNEQFF. CDR3 bases: TGTGCCAGCACACCCGCCGGAAGCGTCTACAATGAGCAGTTCTTC.

The chain has TRBV25-1 and TRBJ2-5; D is uncertain. CDR3 length: 15 residues. Deletions cut 0 bases from V and 2 bases from J, with 10 bases between. Germline CDR1 MGHDK, CDR2 SYGVNS. Here the CDR3 DNA reads TGTGCCAGCAGTGAATATGGAGCACCTCAAGAGACCCAGTACTTC. Protein sequence: CASSEYGAPQETQYF.

This chain uses TRBV5-6 with TRBJ1-2, with D possibly TRBD1 on 5 matching bases. V was shortened by 5 bases and J by 2 bases, with 10 bases between the two germline ends. This CDR3 is built from 13 residues. Germline CDR1 and CDR2: SGHDT and YYEEEE. CDR3 in DNA: TGTGCCAGCAGTAAGGGGAAGAACTATGGCTACACCTTC. Protein: CASSKGKNYGYTF.

The V call is TRBV5-1, the J call TRBJ2-2; TRBD2 might be the D (6 bases). This CDR3 comprises 18 residues. Germline V gives CDR1 SGHRS, CDR2 YFSETQ. The ends were cut back, 0 bases at V and 1 base at J, with 16 bases in the middle. The CDR3 coding sequence is TGCGCCAGCAGCTTGGCTGCAGGAGCCGGGGGGAACACCGGGGAGCTGTTTTTT. Translating gives CASSLAAGAGGNTGELFF.

The J gene is TRBJ1-2, the V gene TRBV19, with D perhaps TRBD1 (6 bases). The length of the CDR3 is 15 residues. The germline CDR1 and CDR2 sequences are LNHDA and SQIVND (reference sequence). Deletions cut 3 bases from V and 2 bases from J, with 13 bases between. CDR3 nucleotide sequence: TGTGCCAGTAGTATGCCCGGGCAGGGGAACTATGGCTACACCTTC. Its translation is CASSMPGQGNYGYTF.

This clone was recorded a few times. The J gene is TRBJ2-3, the V gene TRBV29-1; 15 bases align to TRBD2. CDR3 length: 15 residues. V dropped 8 bases and J dropped 5; count of bases not matched to a gene: 8. In germline, CDR1 is SQVTM, CDR2 ANQGSEA. The CDR3 region has the DNA TGCAGCACCCGGACTAGCGGGGGGGCGGGAGATACGCAGTATTTT. This codes for CSTRTSGGAGDTQYF.

In this sample, this clone turned up once. V usage is TRBV5-1 and J usage is TRBJ1-2; tentative D call: TRBD1 (6 bases). The CDR3 has 15 residues. Germline CDR1 reads SGHRS; CDR2 reads YFSETQ. Trimming stripped 2 bases from V and 6 bases from J, with 17 bases between. The CDR3 here is CASSFPGGARDGYTF. CDR3 bases: TGCGCCAGCAGCTTTCCCGGGGGGGCTCGGGATGGCTACACCTTC. The whole variable domain, remainder taken from reference TRBV5-1 and TRBJ1-2, is KAGVTQTPRYLIKTRGQQVTLSCSPISGHRSVSWYQQTPGQGLQFLFEYFSETQRNKGNFPGRFSGRQFSNSRSEMNVSTLELGDSALYLCASSFPGGARDGYTFGSGTRLTVV.

The chain uses TRBV7-8 and TRBJ1-4, with 7 positions matching TRBD1. The CDR3 runs 16 residues. Germline CDR1 and CDR2: SGHVS and FQNEAQ. Unmatched junction bases numbered 5, after V lost 1 base and J lost 3 bases. The DNA of the CDR3 is TGTGCCAGCAGCTTAGTAGGGACAGCTTCTAATGAAAAACTGTTTTTT. Amino acids: CASSLVGTASNEKLFF.